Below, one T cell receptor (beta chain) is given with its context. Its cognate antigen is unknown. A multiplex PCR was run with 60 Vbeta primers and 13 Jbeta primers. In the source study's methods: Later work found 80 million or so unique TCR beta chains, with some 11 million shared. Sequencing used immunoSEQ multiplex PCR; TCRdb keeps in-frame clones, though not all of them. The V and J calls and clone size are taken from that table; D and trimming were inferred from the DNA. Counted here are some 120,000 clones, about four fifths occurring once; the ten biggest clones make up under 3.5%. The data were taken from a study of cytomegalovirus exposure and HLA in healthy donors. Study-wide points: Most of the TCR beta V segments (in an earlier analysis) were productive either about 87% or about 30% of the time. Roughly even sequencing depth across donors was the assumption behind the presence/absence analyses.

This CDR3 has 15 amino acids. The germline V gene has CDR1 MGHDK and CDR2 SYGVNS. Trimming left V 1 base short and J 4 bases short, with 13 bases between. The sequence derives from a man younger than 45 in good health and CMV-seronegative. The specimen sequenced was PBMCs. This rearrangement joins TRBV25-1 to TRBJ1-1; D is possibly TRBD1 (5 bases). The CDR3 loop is CASSELGVSSTEAFF. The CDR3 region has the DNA TGTGCCAGCAGTGAATTAGGGGTGTCGAGCACTGAAGCTTTCTTT.